Below, 19 T cell receptor beta chains from the same sample are listed, as sequenced in a study of T cell repertoires in cytomegalovirus infection. MiXCR was run by TCRdb on the reads, yielding one entry per CDR3 protein. The sample gives some 220,000 distinct CDR3 sequences, roughly an eighth of which show up once; about 1.5% is in the top ten. Input material: PBMCs. The receptors were gathered from a human donor in good health (CMV status not recorded). Some clones in this sample may be carry-over from other donors' samples.

In this sample, this clonotype turned up a few times. This chain links TRBV5-1 with TRBJ1-1; the D gene is possibly TRBD1 (6 bases). CDR3 length: 14 residues. Trimming took 4 bases from V and 1 from J, leaving 11 bases between them. Germline loops: CDR1 SGHRS, CDR2 YFSETQ. The CDR3 is CASSPGTQNTEAFF. As DNA, the CDR3 is TGCGCCAGCAGCCCTGGGACACAGAACACTGAAGCTTTCTTT. The variable domain in full, completed from reference TRBV5-1 and TRBJ1-1, reads KAGVTQTPRYLIKTRGQQVTLSCSPISGHRSVSWYQQTPGQGLQFLFEYFSETQRNKGNFPGRFSGRQFSNSRSEMNVSTLELGDSALYLCASSPGTQNTEAFFGQGTRLTVV.

This sequence joins TRBV6-2 or TRBV6-3 and TRBJ2-7; 10 nucleotides align to TRBD2. This CDR3 has 15 residues. Losses at the gene ends were 7 bases for V and 2 bases for J; bases not matched to a gene: 8. CDR1 and CDR2 (germline): MNHEY, SVGEGT. The CDR3 region has the DNA TGTGCCAGCACCGGGACTAGCGAACTTGCCTACGAGCAGTACTTC. Its protein is CASTGTSELAYEQYF.

This clonotype was seen at least ten times. The chain has TRBV28 and TRBJ2-7, with 7 bases that match TRBD2. With 5 bases clipped from V and 0 bases from J, the junction kept 10 bases outside the gene matches. There are 16 residues in the CDR3. Germline V gives CDR1 MDHEN, CDR2 SYDVKM. Here the CDR3 DNA reads TGTGCCAGCAGTCTCCCCTTGAGCGGGGTCTCCTACGAGCAGTACTTC. Protein: CASSLPLSGVSYEQYF.

V usage is TRBV20-1 and J usage is TRBJ2-7; D is possibly TRBD1 or TRBD2 (5 bases each). CDR1 is DFQATT and CDR2 is SNEGSKA in the germline V gene (reference sequence). This CDR3 has 12 residues. V was shortened by 0 bases and J by 5 bases, with 8 bases between the two germline ends. The CDR3 loop is CSARDRDHEQYF. The CDR3 region has the DNA TGCAGTGCTAGAGATCGGGACCACGAGCAGTACTTC.

This clonotype was seen only a few times. The chain is built from TRBV4-2 and TRBJ2-6, with a weak D call TRBD2 (7 bases). Germline lookup yields CDR1 LGHNA and CDR2 YNFKEQ. This CDR3 contains 15 residues. Trimming pared 4 bases from V and 4 bases from J, leaving 11 bases between. CDR3 nucleotide sequence: TGTGCCAGCAGCCCCGGGGGGCAGGGGGCCAACGTCCTGACTTTC. Translated: CASSPGGQGANVLTF.

The chain is built from TRBV6-2 or TRBV6-3 and TRBJ2-3; a weak D match, TRBD2 (6 bases). Trimming stripped 6 bases from V and 0 bases from J, with 7 bases between. Germline V gene sequence: CDR1 MNHEY, CDR2 SVGEGT. This CDR3 is 13 amino acids long. CDR3 coding DNA: TGTGCCAGCAGGGAGGGTAGCACAGATACGCAGTATTTT. Amino acid sequence: CASREGSTDTQYF.

The rearrangement links TRBV20-1 to TRBJ1-1, with a possible D match to TRBD1 (6 bases). Germline V lookup: CDR1 DFQATT, CDR2 SNEGSKA (reference sequence). V was trimmed by 0 bases and J by 4 bases, leaving 15 bases between them. There are 15 residues in the CDR3. The CDR3 reads CSARDPRGLGTEAFF. The CDR3 coding sequence is TGCAGTGCTAGAGACCCTAGGGGGTTAGGCACTGAAGCTTTCTTT.

The rearrangement joins TRBV29-1 to TRBJ1-2; a possible D gene is TRBD1 (5 bases). The CDR3 is made up of 12 amino acids. V shed 3 bases and J shed 3 bases, with 8 bases lying between them. CDR1 and CDR2 from the germline V gene are SQVTM and ANQGSEA. CDR3 sequence: CSVDRGDYGYTF. The CDR3 bases are TGCAGCGTTGATCGGGGGGACTATGGCTACACCTTC. Complete variable domain (other parts from reference TRBV29-1 and TRBJ1-2): SAVISQKPSRDICQRGTSLTIQCQVDSQVTMMFWYRQQPGQSLTLIATANQGSEATYESGFVIDKFPISRPNLTFSTLTVSNMSPEDSSIYLCSVDRGDYGYTFGSGTRLTVV.

This clonotype was picked up a small number of times. The chain couples TRBV19 to TRBJ1-1; tentatively, D is TRBD1 (6 bases). Germline V lookup: CDR1 LNHDA, CDR2 SQIVND (reference sequence). The CDR3 loop spans 15 amino acids. Trimming cost V 1 base and J 0 bases, with 9 bases left between them. In nucleotides, the CDR3 is TGTGCCAGTAGTATAGTGGGACAATTGAACACTGAAGCTTTCTTT. It yields the protein CASSIVGQLNTEAFF.

The table lists this clonotype with many counts. The chain couples TRBV19 to TRBJ2-2; D perhaps matches TRBD1 (5 bases). V gave up 7 bases and J gave up 1 base, with 16 bases separating them. The CDR3 extends over 16 amino acids. Germline CDR1 and CDR2: LNHDA and SQIVND (reference sequence). Here the CDR3 DNA reads TGTGCCAGTACAGTATTCCAAGGGGTGAACACCGGGGAGCTGTTTTTT. Its protein is CASTVFQGVNTGELFF.

J is TRBJ2-1 and V is TRBV3-1; possible D gene TRBD1, 5 bases. V gave up 6 bases and J gave up 1 base, with 16 bases separating them. The CDR3 is made up of 16 amino acids. Germline V gene lookup returns CDR1 LGHDT and CDR2 YNNKEL (reference sequence). This CDR3 reads CASRVSGSGSYNEQFF. CDR3 sequence (DNA): TGTGCCAGCAGGGTATCAGGGTCCGGATCCTACAATGAGCAGTTCTTC.

The gene calls are TRBV5-5 and TRBJ2-2, with D unclear. The CDR3 totals 16 residues. Trimming shortened V by 0 bases and J by 6 bases, and 15 bases separated the two germline ends. Germline CDR1 is SGHKS and CDR2 is YYEKEE (reference sequence). The CDR3, as DNA: TGTGCCAGCAGCTTGGTCGGCAGGATAGAATCCGGGGAGCTGTTTTTT. It translates to CASSLVGRIESGELFF. The entire variable domain, with the rest obtained from reference TRBV5-5 and TRBJ2-2, is as follows: DAGVTQSPTHLIKTRGQQVTLRCSPISGHKSVSWYQQVLGQGPQFIFQYYEKEERGRGNFPDRFSARQFPNYSSELNVNALLLGDSALYLCASSLVGRIESGELFFGEGSRLTVL.

The gene calls are TRBV15 and TRBJ2-7; TRBD2 matches 8 bases. CDR1 is LNHNV, CDR2 YYDKDF, per germline (reference sequence). With V trimmed by 0 bases and J by 7 bases, 8 bases remained unmatched. This CDR3 has 15 residues. In DNA, the CDR3 is TGTGCCACCAGCAGAGAAAGCGGGAGTAGGCAAGAGCAGTACTTC. It yields the protein CATSRESGSRQEQYF.

This clonotype has only a few counts. This rearrangement joins TRBV28 to TRBJ2-5; weak D call: TRBD1 (5 bases). Germline CDR1 MDHEN, CDR2 SYDVKM. Trimming took 6 bases from V and 7 from J, leaving 24 bases between them. The length of the CDR3 is 16 residues. CDR3 bases: TGTGCCAGCAGAGCCGGCCGGGTAGGAGCTAGGGGGACCCAGTACTTC. Protein: CASRAGRVGARGTQYF.

The chain joins TRBV29-1 to TRBJ2-5, with 7 nucleotides matching TRBD1. V shed 6 bases, J shed 1 base, and the junction held 8 bases outside the gene matches. The CDR3 has 14 amino acids. CDR1 and CDR2 (germline): SQVTM, ANQGSEA. Here the CDR3 reads CSVLGGTVQETQYF. The DNA for the CDR3 is TGCAGCGTCTTAGGTGGGACAGTCCAAGAGACCCAGTACTTC.

This clonotype came up a few times. V and J are TRBV14 and TRBJ1-6, with D tentatively TRBD1 (6 bases). The CDR3 loop spans 14 amino acids. Germline CDR1 reads SGHDN; CDR2 reads FVKESK. Trimming left V 0 bases short and J 9 bases short, with 9 bases between. In nucleotides, the CDR3 is TGTGCCAGCAGCCAAGAGGCCAGGGGTTCACCCCTCCACTTT. This encodes CASSQEARGSPLHF.

This clonotype was seen repeatedly, ten times or more. The chain joins TRBV7-2 to TRBJ2-2, with D unclear. V lost 2 bases to trimming and J lost 2 bases, with 6 bases between them. Germline CDR1 reads SGHTA; CDR2 reads FQGNSA. There are 14 residues in the CDR3. CDR3 residues: CASSLKLNTGELFF. The CDR3 coding sequence is TGTGCCAGCAGCTTAAAGTTAAACACCGGGGAGCTGTTTTTT.

The gene calls are TRBV11-2 and TRBJ2-2, with 8 bases identical to TRBD1. The CDR3 contains 16 residues. With V trimmed by 5 bases and J by 7 bases, 12 bases remained unmatched. Germline-derived CDR1 and CDR2 are SGHAT and FQNNGV. Here the CDR3 reads CASSQQGVAAHGELFF. CDR3 DNA: TGTGCCAGCAGCCAACAGGGGGTGGCTGCCCACGGGGAGCTGTTTTTT.

A remark on this clonotype: A much larger clone lies one base from this, so it may be a read error. V is TRBV23-1 and J is TRBJ2-7, with 8 bases identical to TRBD2. TRBV23-1 is treated as an ORF (open reading frame) with a function not yet certain. The V segment lost 4 bases and the J segment 2 bases; nucleotides outside the gene matches: 13. The CDR3 sequence is 17 residues long. The CDR3 here is CASSPYWSGGDTYEQYF. Written as DNA, the CDR3 is TGCGCCAGCAGTCCGTATTGGAGCGGGGGTGATACCTACGAGCAGTACTTC.